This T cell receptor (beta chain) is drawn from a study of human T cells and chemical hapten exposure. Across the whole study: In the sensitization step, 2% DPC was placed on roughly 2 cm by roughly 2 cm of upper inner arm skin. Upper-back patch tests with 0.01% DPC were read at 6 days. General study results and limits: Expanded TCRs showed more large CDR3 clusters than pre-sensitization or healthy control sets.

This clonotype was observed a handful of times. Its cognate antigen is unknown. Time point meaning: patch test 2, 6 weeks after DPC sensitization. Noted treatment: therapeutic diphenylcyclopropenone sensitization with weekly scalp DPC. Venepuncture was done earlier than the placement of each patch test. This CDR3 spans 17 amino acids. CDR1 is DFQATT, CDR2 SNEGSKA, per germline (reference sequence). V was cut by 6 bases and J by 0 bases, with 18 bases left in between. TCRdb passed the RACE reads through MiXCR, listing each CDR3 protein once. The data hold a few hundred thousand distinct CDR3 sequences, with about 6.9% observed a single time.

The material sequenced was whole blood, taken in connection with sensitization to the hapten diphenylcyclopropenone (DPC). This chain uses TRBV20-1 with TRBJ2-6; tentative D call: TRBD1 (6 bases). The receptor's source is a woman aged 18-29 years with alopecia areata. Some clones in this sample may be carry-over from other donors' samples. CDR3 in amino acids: CSASGMGAPSGANVLTF. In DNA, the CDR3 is TGCAGTGCCTCCGGTATGGGGGCACCCTCTGGGGCCAACGTCCTGACTTTC.